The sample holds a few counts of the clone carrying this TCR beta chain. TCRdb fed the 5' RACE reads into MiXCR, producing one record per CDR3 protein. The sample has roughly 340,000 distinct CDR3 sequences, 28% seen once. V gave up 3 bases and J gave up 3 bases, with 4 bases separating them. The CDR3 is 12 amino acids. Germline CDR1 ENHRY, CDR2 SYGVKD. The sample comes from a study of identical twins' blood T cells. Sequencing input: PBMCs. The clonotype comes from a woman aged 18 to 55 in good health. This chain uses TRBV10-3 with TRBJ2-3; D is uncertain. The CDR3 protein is CAISDRTDTQYF. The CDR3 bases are TGTGCCATCAGTGACCGGACAGATACGCAGTATTTT.